Below, 7 T cell receptor beta chains from the same sample are listed, as sequenced in a study of PD-1 blockade in classical Hodgkin lymphoma. Every patient experienced relapse after autologous stem cell transplantation, and brentuximab vedotin exposure varied. The assay was immunoSEQ multiplex PCR, and TCRdb's table has in-frame clones only and misses some. Of 89,000 or so clones in the sample, about nine tenths were seen once. This sample comprised peripheral blood mononuclear cells (PBMCs), obtained before the second cycle of nivolumab. Every receptor here comes from a human donor with classical Hodgkin lymphoma.

CDR3: CASSDLGRTEAFF. The CDR3 nucleotides read TGTGCCAGCAGTGATCTTGGGCGGACTGAAGCTTTCTTT. The chain joins TRBV6-1 to TRBJ1-1; D gene uncertain. The CDR3 loop spans 13 amino acids. V lost 3 bases to trimming and J lost 5 bases, with 10 bases between them. Germline CDR1 is MNHNS and CDR2 is SASEGT.

The rearrangement uses TRBV7-2 and TRBJ2-1, with a tentative D call TRBD1 (5 bases). This CDR3 has 15 residues. V was clipped by 5 bases and J by 3 bases, with 14 bases between them. CDR1 is SGHTA and CDR2 is FQGNSA in the germline V gene. CDR3 loop: CASSPVGQGYNEQFF. In DNA form, the CDR3 reads TGTGCCAGCAGCCCGGTGGGGCAGGGCTACAATGAGCAGTTCTTC.

The rearrangement uses TRBV18 and TRBJ2-7; perhaps TRBD1 as D (7 bases). This CDR3 comprises 15 residues. V lost 6 bases and J 4 bases, leaving 19 bases between the germline ends. Looked up from germline, CDR1 is KGHSH and CDR2 is LQKENI. The CDR3 DNA is TGTGCCAGCTCGGGGGGACCGGGACAGTTGTACGAGCAGTACTTC. Protein: CASSGGPGQLYEQYF.

The chain has TRBV7-2 and TRBJ2-7, with D possibly being TRBD2 (6 bases). Trimming took off 1 base at V and 3 bases at J, with 13 bases between the two ends. Germline CDR1 is SGHTA and CDR2 is FQGNSA. The CDR3 spans 15 residues. The CDR3 nucleotides read TGTGCCAGCAGCTTAGAGCTAGCGAGTTACTACGAGCAGTACTTC. Translating it yields CASSLELASYYEQYF. Variable domain in full (rest from reference TRBV7-2 and TRBJ2-7): GAGVSQSPSNKVTEKGKDVELRCDPISGHTALYWYRQSLGQGLEFLIYFQGNSAPDKSGLPSDRFSAERTGGSVSTLTIQRTQQEDSAVYLCASSLELASYYEQYFGPGTRLTVT.

This chain joins TRBV28 and TRBJ2-1; 11 bases match TRBD2. This CDR3 has 19 amino acids. Losses at the gene ends were 1 base for V and 6 bases for J; bases not matched to a gene: 14. CDR1 is MDHEN and CDR2 is SYDVKM in the germline V gene. CDR3 loop: CASSLYSGGLAGPTNEQFF. In DNA, the CDR3 is TGTGCCAGCAGTTTATATTCAGGAGGACTAGCGGGCCCCACCAATGAGCAGTTCTTC.

This clone has just a few counts. V gene TRBV30 combines with J gene TRBJ2-1; 8 bases align to TRBD2. With V trimmed by 1 base and J by 15 bases, 8 bases remained unmatched. Germline assignment: CDR1 GTSNPN and CDR2 SVGIG (reference sequence). CDR3 length: 12 residues. Written as DNA, the CDR3 is TGTGCCTGGAGTGACCAGCGGGAGCAACGGTTCTTC. Its translation: CAWSDQREQRFF.

The rearrangement links TRBV19 to TRBJ1-2; 8 nucleotides match TRBD1. The CDR3 runs 15 residues. V lost 4 bases and J lost 5; bases outside the gene matches: 9. Germline V gene data show CDR1 as LNHDA and CDR2 as SQIVND (reference sequence). CDR3 sequence reads: CASSKTRTGIYGYTF. CDR3 DNA: TGTGCCAGTAGTAAGACACGGACAGGGATATATGGCTACACCTTC. The variable domain in full, with the rest retrieved from reference TRBV19 and TRBJ1-2, is DGGITQSPKYLFRKEGQNVTLSCEQNLNHDAMYWYRQDPGQGLRLIYYSQIVNDFQKGDIAEGYSVSREKKESFPLTVTSAQKNPTAFYLCASSKTRTGIYGYTFGSGTRLTVV.